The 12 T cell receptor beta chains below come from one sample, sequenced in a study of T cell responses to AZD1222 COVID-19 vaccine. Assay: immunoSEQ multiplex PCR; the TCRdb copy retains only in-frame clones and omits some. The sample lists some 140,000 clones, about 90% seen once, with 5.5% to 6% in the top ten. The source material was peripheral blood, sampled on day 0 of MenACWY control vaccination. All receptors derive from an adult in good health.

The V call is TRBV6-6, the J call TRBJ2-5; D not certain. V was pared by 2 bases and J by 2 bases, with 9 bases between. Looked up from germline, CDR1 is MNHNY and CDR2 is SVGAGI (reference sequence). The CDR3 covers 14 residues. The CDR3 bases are TGTGCCAGCAGTTACGGACGTCTACAAGAGACCCAGTACTTC. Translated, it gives CASSYGRLQETQYF.

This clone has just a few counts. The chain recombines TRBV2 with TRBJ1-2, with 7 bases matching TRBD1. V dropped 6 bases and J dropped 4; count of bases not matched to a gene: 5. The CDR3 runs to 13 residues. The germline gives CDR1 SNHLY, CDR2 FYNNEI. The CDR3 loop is CASRIGTAYGYTF. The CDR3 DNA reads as TGTGCCAGCAGGATTGGGACAGCCTATGGCTACACCTTC.

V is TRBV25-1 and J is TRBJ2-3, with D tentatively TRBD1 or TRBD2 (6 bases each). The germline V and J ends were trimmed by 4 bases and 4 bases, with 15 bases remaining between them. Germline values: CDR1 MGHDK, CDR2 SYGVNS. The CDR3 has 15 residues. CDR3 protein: CASSVKGGPPDTQYF. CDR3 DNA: TGTGCCAGCAGTGTAAAAGGGGGGCCCCCAGATACGCAGTATTTT.

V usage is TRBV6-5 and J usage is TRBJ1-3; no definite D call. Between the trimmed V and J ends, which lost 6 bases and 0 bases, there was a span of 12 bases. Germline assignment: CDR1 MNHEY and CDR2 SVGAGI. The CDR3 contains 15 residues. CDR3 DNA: TGTGCCAGCAGAAAAAGGCAGAGCTCTGGAAACACCATATATTTT. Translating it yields CASRKRQSSGNTIYF.

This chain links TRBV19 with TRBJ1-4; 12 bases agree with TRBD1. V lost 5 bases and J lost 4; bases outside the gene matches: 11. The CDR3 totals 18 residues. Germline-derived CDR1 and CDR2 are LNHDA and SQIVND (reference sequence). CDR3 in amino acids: CASSSGTGGSDFNEKLFF. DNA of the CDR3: TGTGCCAGTAGTTCCGGGACAGGGGGCTCCGATTTTAATGAAAAACTGTTTTTT.

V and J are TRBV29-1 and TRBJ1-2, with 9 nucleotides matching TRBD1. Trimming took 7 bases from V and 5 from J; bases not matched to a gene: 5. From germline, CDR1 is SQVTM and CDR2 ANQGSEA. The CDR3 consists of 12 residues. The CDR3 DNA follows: TGCAGCGGGGGACAGGGCACATATGGCTACACCTTC. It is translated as CSGGQGTYGYTF.

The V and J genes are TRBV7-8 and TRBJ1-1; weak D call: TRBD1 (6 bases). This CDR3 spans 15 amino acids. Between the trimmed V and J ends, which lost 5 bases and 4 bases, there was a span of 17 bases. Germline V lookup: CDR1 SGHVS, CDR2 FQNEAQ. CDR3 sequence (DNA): TGTGCCAGCAGCCCGGCAGGGGTCAGGGGCACTGAAGCTTTCTTT. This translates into CASSPAGVRGTEAFF. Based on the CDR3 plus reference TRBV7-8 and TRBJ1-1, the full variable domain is GAGVSQSPRYKVAKRGQDVALRCDPISGHVSLFWYQQALGQGPEFLTYFQNEAQLDKSGLPSDRFFAERPEGSVSTLKIQRTQQEDSAVYLCASSPAGVRGTEAFFGQGTRLTVV.

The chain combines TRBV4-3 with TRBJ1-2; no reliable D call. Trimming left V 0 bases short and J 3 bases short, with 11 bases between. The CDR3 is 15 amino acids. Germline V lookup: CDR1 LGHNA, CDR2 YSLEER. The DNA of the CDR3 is TGCGCCAGCAGCCAAGATTTTACACTTTACTATGGCTACACCTTC. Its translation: CASSQDFTLYYGYTF.

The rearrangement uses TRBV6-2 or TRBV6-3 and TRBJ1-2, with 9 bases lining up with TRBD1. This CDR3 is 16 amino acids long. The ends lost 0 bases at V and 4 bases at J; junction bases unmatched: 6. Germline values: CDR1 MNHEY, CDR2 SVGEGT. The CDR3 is CASSYSGTGRLYGYTF. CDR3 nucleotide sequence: TGTGCCAGCAGTTACTCTGGGACAGGGCGTCTCTATGGCTACACCTTC.

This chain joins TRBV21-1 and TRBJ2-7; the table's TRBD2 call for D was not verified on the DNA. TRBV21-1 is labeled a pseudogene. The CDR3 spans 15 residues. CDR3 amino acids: CASSKEERGSYEQYF. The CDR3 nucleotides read TGTGCCAGCAGCAAAGAAGAGCGTGGCTCCTACGAGCAGTACTTC.

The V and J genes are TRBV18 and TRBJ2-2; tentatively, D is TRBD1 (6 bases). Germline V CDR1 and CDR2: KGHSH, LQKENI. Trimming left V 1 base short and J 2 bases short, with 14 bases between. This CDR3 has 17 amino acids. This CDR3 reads CASSPLGPGDNTGELFF. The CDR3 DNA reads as TGTGCCAGCTCACCACTGGGGCCAGGGGACAACACCGGGGAGCTGTTTTTT.

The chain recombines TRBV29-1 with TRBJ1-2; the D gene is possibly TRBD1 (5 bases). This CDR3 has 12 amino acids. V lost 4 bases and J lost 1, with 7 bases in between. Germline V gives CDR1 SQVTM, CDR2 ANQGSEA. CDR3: CSVGGGNYGYTF. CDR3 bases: TGCAGCGTTGGGGGGGGTAACTATGGCTACACCTTC.